Below are 32 T cell receptor beta chains sequenced from a single sample in a study of T cells in Graves' hyperthyroidism and ophthalmopathy. TCR beta CDR3 sequences were amplified from RNA transcripts. HTBI primers were used for first-round RT-PCR of the TCR CDR3. TCRdb processed the multiplex PCR reads anew with MiXCR; each CDR3 protein has one entry. The sample consists of 300,000 or so distinct CDR3 sequences, approximately 22% of them appearing once. The sequenced material came from blood. Receptor source: a woman in her fifties or sixties with Graves' hyperthyroidism.

This clonotype has a count of ten or more. The genes are TRBV18 and TRBJ2-3, with D unresolved. Germline V gene sequence: CDR1 KGHSH, CDR2 LQKENI. The CDR3 extends over 14 amino acids. V was pared by 1 base and J by 4 bases, with 9 bases between. CDR3 sequence reads: CASSPRGTPDTQYF. CDR3 DNA: TGTGCCAGCTCACCACGTGGTACCCCAGATACGCAGTATTTT.

This clonotype appeared many times. The gene calls are TRBV7-9 and TRBJ2-7; D is ambiguous. V dropped 1 base and J dropped 0 bases, with 10 bases sitting between them. The CDR3 sequence is 15 residues long. Germline V lookup: CDR1 SEHNR, CDR2 FQNEAQ (reference sequence). The DNA for the CDR3 is TGTGCCAGCAGCTTAGGTCCCGGGTCCTCCTACGAGCAGTACTTC. Encoded protein: CASSLGPGSSYEQYF.

This clonotype was seen only a few times. V usage is TRBV7-9 and J usage is TRBJ1-1; D is uncertain. Germline CDR1 is SEHNR and CDR2 is FQNEAQ (reference sequence). This CDR3 comprises 14 residues. V gave up 3 bases and J gave up 1 base, with 9 bases separating them. The CDR3, as DNA: TGTGCCAGCAGCTTTCAGTCGCGGAACACTGAAGCTTTCTTT. Translating it yields CASSFQSRNTEAFF.

The V and J genes are TRBV4-1 and TRBJ2-1, with TRBD1 matching over 7 bases. The V gene's germline CDR1 is MGHRA and CDR2 YSYEKL. V was pared by 3 bases and J by 8 bases, with 10 bases of the junction left unmatched. This CDR3 contains 15 residues. CDR3 DNA sequence: TGCGCCAGCAGCCATTCGGGGACAGAAATTTATGAGCAGTTCTTC. As protein: CASSHSGTEIYEQFF.

V is TRBV5-1 and J is TRBJ1-6, with 7 bases that match TRBD1. The CDR3 covers 16 residues. J lost 6 bases, V lost 0 bases, and 6 bases had no gene match. Germline loops: CDR1 SGHRS, CDR2 YFSETQ. CDR3 sequence: CASSLGGQATNSPLHF. The DNA for the CDR3 is TGCGCCAGCAGCTTGGGTGGACAGGCGACTAATTCACCCCTCCACTTT.

This clonotype was observed at least ten times. This sequence joins TRBV30 and TRBJ2-5; TRBD1 agrees at 10 bases. Trimming took 1 base from V and 4 from J; bases not matched to a gene: 15. Germline V lookup: CDR1 GTSNPN, CDR2 SVGIG (reference sequence). There are 18 residues in the CDR3. CDR3: CAWSANRDRGYLGETQYF. In DNA, the CDR3 is TGTGCCTGGAGTGCAAACCGGGACAGGGGTTATTTGGGAGAGACCCAGTACTTC.

This clonotype was seen a few times. The rearrangement links TRBV6-8 to TRBJ1-5, with 7 bases that match TRBD1. Germline V CDR1 and CDR2: MNHGY, SAAAGT. The CDR3 totals 16 residues. With 4 bases clipped from V and 2 bases from J, the junction kept 8 bases outside the gene matches. The CDR3 DNA is TGTGCCAGCAGTTCCCTCCAAGGACAGGGCAATCAGCCCCAGCATTTT. This translates into CASSSLQGQGNQPQHF.

A single count supports this clonotype. This chain uses TRBV25-1 with TRBJ1-2, with 8 positions matching TRBD1. This CDR3 contains 16 residues. Germline lookup yields CDR1 MGHDK and CDR2 SYGVNS. V trimming: 4 bases; J trimming: 0 bases; junction bases outside the gene matches: 7. CDR3 protein: CASSADRGWPNYGYTF. CDR3 nucleotides: TGTGCCAGCAGTGCCGACAGGGGCTGGCCTAACTATGGCTACACCTTC.

This clonotype was detected ten times or more. The chain carries TRBV20-1 and TRBJ2-1; no reliable D call. CDR3 length: 12 amino acids. The germline gives CDR1 DFQATT, CDR2 SNEGSKA (reference sequence). V dropped 6 bases and J dropped 9 bases, with 15 bases sitting between them. Here the CDR3 DNA reads TGCAGTGCCAAAGACGTAAGAGGTGAGCAGTTCTTC. It codes for CSAKDVRGEQFF.

The rearrangement uses TRBV4-1 and TRBJ2-1, with TRBD2 identical over 9 bases. The V gene's germline CDR1 is MGHRA and CDR2 YSYEKL. CDR3 length equals 16 residues. J gave up 8 bases and V 4 bases, and 12 bases lay outside the gene matches. The CDR3 spells CASSRNVAGVGYEQFF. In DNA form, the CDR3 reads TGCGCCAGCAGCCGTAACGTAGCGGGAGTTGGGTATGAGCAGTTCTTC.

In this sample, this clonotype turned up many times. The J gene is TRBJ1-2, the V gene TRBV18; D remains unclear. V dropped 7 bases and J dropped 6 bases, with 15 bases sitting between them. CDR3 length equals 13 residues. Germline CDR1 KGHSH, CDR2 LQKENI. The CDR3 protein is CASCPLPGDGYTF. The CDR3 coding sequence is TGTGCCAGCTGTCCTCTCCCGGGTGATGGCTACACCTTC.

The J gene is TRBJ2-1, the V gene TRBV19; the D is unclear. The CDR3 is 15 residues long. Germline V CDR1 and CDR2: LNHDA, SQIVND (reference sequence). V was cut by 4 bases and J by 4 bases, with 14 bases left in between. The CDR3 region has the DNA TGTGCCAGTAGTACTATAGAAACGTCTTACAATGAGCAGTTCTTC. Protein sequence: CASSTIETSYNEQFF.

At least ten counts were recorded for this clonotype. V usage is TRBV3-1 and J usage is TRBJ2-5; no clear D. The ends were cut back, 4 bases at V and 3 bases at J, with 6 bases in the middle. Germline loops: CDR1 LGHDT, CDR2 YNNKEL (reference sequence). This CDR3 is built from 12 residues. In DNA, the CDR3 is TGTGCCAGCAGCCGAGCTAAAGAGACCCAGTACTTC. It codes for CASSRAKETQYF.

The chain employs TRBV11-2 and TRBJ2-7, with D perhaps being TRBD1 or TRBD2 (5 bases each). Trimming took 5 bases from V and 3 from J, leaving 14 bases between them. The CDR3 has 14 amino acids. Germline V gene lookup returns CDR1 SGHAT and CDR2 FQNNGV. The CDR3 coding sequence is TGTGCCAGCAGCCCCATGAGGGACCTCTACGAGCAGTACTTC. This translates into CASSPMRDLYEQYF.

As for this clonotype: This may stem from a read error, because a much larger clone lies one nucleotide away. The genes are TRBV5-1 and TRBJ1-4; D remains ambiguous. This CDR3 region has 14 residues. CDR1 SGHRS and CDR2 YFSETQ come from the germline V gene. CDR3 region: CASSLDGLNEKPFF. CDR3 nucleotides: TGCGCCAGCAGCTTGGATGGACTTAATGAAAAACCGTTTTTT.

Ten or more counts support this clonotype. The V gene is TRBV5-5, the J gene TRBJ2-2, with TRBD2 matching 8 bases. Germline-derived CDR1 and CDR2 are SGHKS and YYEKEE (reference sequence). Unmatched junction bases numbered 3, after V lost 5 bases and J lost 0 bases. This CDR3 spans 15 amino acids. The DNA of the CDR3 is TGTGCCAGCAGTAGACTAGCGTCGAACACCGGGGAGCTGTTTTTT. This gives the protein CASSRLASNTGELFF.

V usage is TRBV30 and J usage is TRBJ1-3; no definite D call. The V end lost 3 bases, the J end lost 8 bases, and 17 bases lay between the germline ends. The germline V gene has CDR1 GTSNPN and CDR2 SVGIG (reference sequence). The CDR3 covers 14 residues. For the CDR3, the DNA is TGTGCCTGGAGGCGATCATGGGTGCAGGACACCATATATTTT. Its protein is CAWRRSWVQDTIYF. The full variable domain, rest sourced from reference TRBV30 and TRBJ1-3, is SQTIHQWPATLVQPVGSPLSLECTVEGTSNPNLYWYRQAAGRGLQLLFYSVGIGQISSEVPQNLSASRPQDRQFILSSKKLLLSDSGFYLCAWRRSWVQDTIYFGEGSWLTVV.

This clonotype was observed a few times. The V call is TRBV12-5, the J call TRBJ2-1, with 12 nucleotides matching TRBD2. Looked up from germline, CDR1 is LGHNT and CDR2 is FRNRAP. This CDR3 is built from 19 residues. V lost 0 bases to trimming and J lost 4 bases; unmatched junction nucleotides: 10. The CDR3 region has the DNA TGTGCTAGTGGTTTGGTAGGGCCTAGCGGGAGGGCCAGGTACAATGAGCAGTTCTTC. Its translation: CASGLVGPSGRARYNEQFF.

This clonotype was counted at least ten times. V usage is TRBV20-1 and J usage is TRBJ2-4, with D possibly TRBD1 on 5 matching bases. Germline V gene lookup returns CDR1 DFQATT and CDR2 SNEGSKA (reference sequence). The CDR3 spans 13 residues. V was pared by 0 bases and J by 6 bases, with 9 bases between. CDR3 sequence: CSARDRVVNIQYF. CDR3 nucleotide sequence: TGCAGTGCTAGAGACAGGGTAGTAAACATTCAGTACTTC.

This clonotype was counted at least ten times. V usage is TRBV12-5 and J usage is TRBJ2-1; TRBD2 agrees at 9 bases. The CDR3 totals 16 residues. Germline V gene data show CDR1 as LGHNT and CDR2 as FRNRAP. The V and J ends lost 6 bases and 4 bases, in that order; junction bases with no gene match: 10. For the CDR3, the DNA is TGTGCTAGTGGCCTAAACACGCGGGGGGGTTACAATGAGCAGTTCTTC. Translation: CASGLNTRGGYNEQFF.

This clonotype was observed a few times. CDR3 loop: CASSLNPTGPNWEKLFF. The CDR3 DNA reads as TGTGCCAGCAGTCTCAACCCGACAGGGCCCAATTGGGAAAAACTGTTTTTT. This rearrangement joins TRBV7-6 to TRBJ1-4, with 7 positions matching TRBD1. Germline CDR1 SGHVS, CDR2 FNYEAQ. The ends lost 6 bases at V and 8 bases at J; junction bases unmatched: 18. CDR3 length: 17 amino acids.

Only a few counts were recorded for this clonotype. The chain couples TRBV19 to TRBJ1-5; D is unclear. Trimming left V 4 bases short and J 3 bases short, with 4 bases between. The CDR3 has 12 residues. Per the germline V gene, CDR1 is LNHDA and CDR2 is SQIVND (reference sequence). Written as DNA, the CDR3 is TGTGCCAGTAGTAATCCCAATCAGCCCCAGCATTTT. Amino acids: CASSNPNQPQHF.

The rearrangement uses TRBV30 and TRBJ2-4, with 8 bases lining up with TRBD1. Germline V gene sequence: CDR1 GTSNPN, CDR2 SVGIG (reference sequence). V lost 5 bases, J lost 5 bases, and 11 bases stayed unmatched. CDR3 length: 15 amino acids. In DNA, the CDR3 is TGTGCCTGGGCTCCTCAGGGCAGGGGGCAAAACATTCAGTACTTC. It is translated as CAWAPQGRGQNIQYF. Full variable domain (missing parts from reference TRBV30 and TRBJ2-4): SQTIHQWPATLVQPVGSPLSLECTVEGTSNPNLYWYRQAAGRGLQLLFYSVGIGQISSEVPQNLSASRPQDRQFILSSKKLLLSDSGFYLCAWAPQGRGQNIQYFGAGTRLSVL.

This clonotype was seen at least ten times. V gene TRBV18 combines with J gene TRBJ1-1; TRBD1 is a possible D gene (5 bases). From germline, CDR1 is KGHSH and CDR2 LQKENI. Trimming took 4 bases from V and 5 from J, leaving 14 bases between them. This CDR3 has 14 residues. Here the CDR3 reads CASSLDTWGTEAFF. The CDR3 nucleotides read TGTGCCAGCTCACTGGACACGTGGGGGACTGAAGCTTTCTTT.

As to this clonotype: A read error may explain this, as a much larger clone is one base away. This sequence joins TRBV7-8 and TRBJ2-4, with TRBD2 matching over 8 bases. The DNA end lines up better with TRBJ2-1; the J call may be wrong. The length of the CDR3 is 14 residues. Germline V gene sequence: CDR1 SGHVS, CDR2 FQNEAQ. The CDR3 DNA sequence: TGTGCCAGCAGCTCCGAGCGGGAGTATGGCATTCAGTTCTTC. It specifies CASSSEREYGIQFF.

In this sample, this clonotype turned up many times. The chain recombines TRBV18 with TRBJ2-5, with 7 bases fitting TRBD1. With V trimmed by 5 bases and J by 2 bases, 2 bases remained unmatched. Germline V gives CDR1 KGHSH, CDR2 LQKENI. This CDR3 has 13 residues. The CDR3 DNA is TGTGCCAGCTCATTGGACAGGCAAGAGACCCAGTACTTC. Residues: CASSLDRQETQYF.

V usage is TRBV20-1 and J usage is TRBJ1-5; the D is unclear. This CDR3 is built from 16 residues. Looked up from germline, CDR1 is DFQATT and CDR2 is SNEGSKA (reference sequence). Trimming pared 5 bases from V and 0 bases from J, leaving 17 bases between. In DNA form, the CDR3 reads TGCAGTGCTTCCCCGGGATCAGAGCTTAGCAATCAGCCCCAGCATTTT. Translation: CSASPGSELSNQPQHF.

This clonotype was seen ten or more times. The chain links TRBV27 to TRBJ2-1, with 15 bases matching TRBD2. Per germline, CDR1 MNHEY and CDR2 SMNVEV (reference sequence). The CDR3 contains 17 residues. The V segment lost 6 bases and the J segment 7 bases; nucleotides outside the gene matches: 10. The DNA of the CDR3 is TGTGCCAGCAGCGGGACTAGCGGGAGGCATCCGAGAAATGAGCAGTTCTTC. Encoded protein: CASSGTSGRHPRNEQFF.

This clonotype was seen repeatedly, ten times or more. The J gene is TRBJ2-1, the V gene TRBV6-2 or TRBV6-3; possibly TRBD1 for D (7 bases). V was cut by 6 bases and J by 5 bases, with 14 bases left in between. Germline CDR1 is MNHEY and CDR2 is SVGEGT. The CDR3 is 14 residues long. CDR3 residues: CASRATGTHNEQFF. As DNA, the CDR3 is TGTGCCAGCAGGGCGACAGGGACTCACAATGAGCAGTTCTTC.

J is TRBJ1-6 and V is TRBV6-1; 7 bases match TRBD1. Germline V gene lookup returns CDR1 MNHNS and CDR2 SASEGT. The V gene end was trimmed by 8 bases and the J gene end by 7 bases; junction bases not matched to a gene: 2. This CDR3 spans 12 amino acids. This chain's CDR3 is CASRDSNSPLHF. The CDR3 DNA follows: TGTGCCAGCCGGGACAGCAATTCACCCCTCCACTTT.

This clonotype was seen ten or more times. This chain uses TRBV5-1 with TRBJ1-2; perhaps TRBD1 as D (5 bases). CDR1 and CDR2 from the germline V gene are SGHRS and YFSETQ. CDR3 length equals 14 residues. V was shortened by 0 bases and J by 4 bases, with 10 bases between the two germline ends. The CDR3 reads CASSLDRSSYGYTF. The CDR3 DNA sequence: TGCGCCAGCAGCTTGGACAGGTCTAGCTATGGCTACACCTTC.

This clonotype has just a few counts. The chain carries TRBV14 and TRBJ2-2; D possibly corresponds to TRBD2 (6 bases). V gave up 1 base and J gave up 7 bases, with 10 bases separating them. CDR3 length equals 14 residues. The V gene's germline CDR1 is SGHDN and CDR2 FVKESK. The CDR3 region has the DNA TGTGCCAGCAGCCAAGTCTGGGGGGACGGGGAGCTGTTTTTT. This encodes CASSQVWGDGELFF.